What follows describes a single T cell receptor beta chain. Its antigen is undetermined. This sample is drawn from a study of T cells after yellow fever vaccination. Findings and caveats of the study: On re-exposure, the response was weaker but peaked faster, at day 5 versus 15. Just a small share of clonotypes turned up in the CD4 compartment as well as the CD8 compartment. Contaminants from the bulk population, in the form of abundant clonotypes, could be found in FACS-sorted repertoires.

The CDR3 runs 16 residues. Trimming removed 0 bases from V and 2 bases from J, with 14 bases in between. Germline V gene data show CDR1 as ENHRY and CDR2 as SYGVKD. TCRdb itself ran the 5' RACE reads through MiXCR, one entry per CDR3 protein. The repertoire holds some 350,000 distinct CDR3 sequences, with almost 4% as singletons. The chain recombines TRBV10-3 with TRBJ2-7, with D maybe TRBD1 (6 bases). The material sequenced was PBMCs, taken 5 days after the yellow fever booster vaccination. This sequence was found in a man between 18 and 29 years old who received the YFV17D yellow fever vaccine. The CDR3 loop is CAISESHRDTPYEQYF. The CDR3, as DNA: TGTGCCATCAGTGAGTCACACCGGGACACCCCCTACGAGCAGTACTTC.